This TCR beta chain was documented in a study of Tregs in tolerant kidney transplant recipients. General observations from the study: Tregs expanded with activated donor B cells seemed most donor-specific.

Unstimulated regulatory T cells (CD4+CD25+CD127-), CD4+CD25- non-regulatory cells, CD4 and CD8 cells were FACS-sorted from thawed PBMCs. Details on this clone: Antigen unknown.

The repertoire was sequenced with immunoSEQ multiplex PCR; TCRdb's copy has only in-frame clones and lacks some. The top ten hold around 0.68% of the sample, which has about 240,000 clones, 65% to 85% seen once. The sequence was obtained from a human donor in good health. Sequenced material: CD4+ T cells from blood.

CDR3 in DNA: TGTGCCAGCTCACCAGCCGGCAGGGCTGAGACCCAGTACTTC. This encodes CASSPAGRAETQYF. The rearrangement links TRBV18 to TRBJ2-5, with D perhaps matching TRBD1 (5 bases). V lost 2 bases, J lost 5 bases, and 12 bases lay in between. CDR1 is KGHSH and CDR2 is LQKENI in the germline V gene. CDR3 length: 14 residues.